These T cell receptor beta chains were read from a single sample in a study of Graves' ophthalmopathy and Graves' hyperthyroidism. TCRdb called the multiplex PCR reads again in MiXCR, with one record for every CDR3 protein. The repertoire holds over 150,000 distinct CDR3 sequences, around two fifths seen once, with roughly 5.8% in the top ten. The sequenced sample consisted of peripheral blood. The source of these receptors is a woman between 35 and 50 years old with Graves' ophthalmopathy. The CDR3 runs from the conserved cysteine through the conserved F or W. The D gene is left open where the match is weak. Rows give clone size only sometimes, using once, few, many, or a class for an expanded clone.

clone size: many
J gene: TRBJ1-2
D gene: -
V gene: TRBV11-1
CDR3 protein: CASSLLGDSMAYTF
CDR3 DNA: TGTGCCAGCAGCCTCCTTGGGGATTCGATGGCGTACACCTTC

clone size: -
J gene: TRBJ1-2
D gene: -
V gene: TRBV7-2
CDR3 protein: CASSLAGRSYTF
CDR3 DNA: TGTGCCAGCAGCTTAGCTGGCAGGTCCTACACCTTC

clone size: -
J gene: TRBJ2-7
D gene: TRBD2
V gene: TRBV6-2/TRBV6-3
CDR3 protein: CASRDSGRAAEQYF
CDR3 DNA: TGTGCCAGCAGGGATAGCGGGAGGGCCGCTGAGCAGTACTTC

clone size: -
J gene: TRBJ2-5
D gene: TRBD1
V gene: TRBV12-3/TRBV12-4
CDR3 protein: CASWDRERGTQYF
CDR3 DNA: TGTGCCAGCTGGGACAGGGAGCGGGGGACCCAGTACTTC

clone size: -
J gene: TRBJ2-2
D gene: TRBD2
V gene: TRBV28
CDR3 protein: CASSLSGRRTGELFF
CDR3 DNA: TGTGCCAGCAGCCTTAGCGGGAGGAGAACCGGGGAGCTGTTTTTT

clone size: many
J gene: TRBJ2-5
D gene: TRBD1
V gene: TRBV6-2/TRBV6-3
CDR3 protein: CASSLTGGGETQYF
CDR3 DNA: TGTGCCAGCAGTCTGACAGGGGGTGGAGAGACCCAGTACTTC

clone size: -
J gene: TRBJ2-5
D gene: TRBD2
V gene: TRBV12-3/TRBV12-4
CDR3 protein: CASSQRSSGTGTQYF
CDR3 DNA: TGTGCCAGCAGTCAGCGGTCTAGCGGGACCGGGACCCAGTACTTC

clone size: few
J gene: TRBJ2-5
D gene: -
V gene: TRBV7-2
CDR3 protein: CASRGYLRGETQYF
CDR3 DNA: TGTGCCAGCAGGGGCTACCTACGTGGAGAGACCCAGTACTTC

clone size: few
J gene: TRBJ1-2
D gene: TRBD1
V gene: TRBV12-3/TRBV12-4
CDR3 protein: CASSFRQGGYGYTF
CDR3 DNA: TGTGCCAGCAGTTTTCGACAGGGCGGATATGGCTACACCTTC

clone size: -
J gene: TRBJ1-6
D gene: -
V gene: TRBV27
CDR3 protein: CASSFGGTNSPLHF
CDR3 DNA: TGTGCCAGCAGTTTTGGCGGGACCAATTCACCCCTCCACTTT

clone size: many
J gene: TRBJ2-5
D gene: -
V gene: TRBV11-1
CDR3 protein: CASSLEPGLQETQYF
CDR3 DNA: TGTGCCAGCAGCTTAGAACCGGGACTCCAAGAGACCCAGTACTTC

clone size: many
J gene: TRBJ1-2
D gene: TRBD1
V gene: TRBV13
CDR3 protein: CASSQGQEINYGYTF
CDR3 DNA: TGTGCCAGCAGCCAGGGACAGGAGATTAACTATGGCTACACCTTC

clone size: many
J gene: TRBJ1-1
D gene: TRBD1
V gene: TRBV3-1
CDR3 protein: CASSRGGTENTEAFF
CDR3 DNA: TGTGCCAGCAGCCGAGGGGGGACAGAAAACACTGAAGCTTTCTTT

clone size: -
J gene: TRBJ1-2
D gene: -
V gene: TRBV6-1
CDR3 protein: CASSEGGGRGYTF
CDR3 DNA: TGTGCCAGCAGTGAAGGGGGGGGGCGCGGCTACACCTTC

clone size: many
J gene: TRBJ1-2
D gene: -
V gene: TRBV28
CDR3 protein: CASSLSTKNGYTF
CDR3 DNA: TGTGCCAGCAGTTTGTCCACTAAAAATGGCTACACCTTC

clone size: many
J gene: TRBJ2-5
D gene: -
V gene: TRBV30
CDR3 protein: CASGEPGETQYF
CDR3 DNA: TGTGCCTCCGGGGAGCCCGGCGAGACCCAGTACTTC

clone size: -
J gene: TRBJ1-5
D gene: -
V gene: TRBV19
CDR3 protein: CASSIYSGFESNQPQHF
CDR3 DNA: TGTGCCAGTAGTATATACTCAGGGTTTGAAAGCAATCAGCCCCAGCATTTT

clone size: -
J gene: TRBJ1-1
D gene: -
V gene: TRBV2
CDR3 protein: CASSERGVNTEAFF
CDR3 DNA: TGTGCCAGCAGTGAACGGGGGGTGAACACTGAAGCTTTCTTT

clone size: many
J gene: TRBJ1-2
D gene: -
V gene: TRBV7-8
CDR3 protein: CASSPSSAVLGYGYTF
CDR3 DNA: TGTGCCAGCAGCCCCAGTTCCGCTGTCCTGGGTTATGGCTACACCTTC

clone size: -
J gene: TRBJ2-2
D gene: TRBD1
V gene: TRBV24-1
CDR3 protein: CATSDYNRGTGELFF
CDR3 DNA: TGTGCCACCAGTGATTACAACAGGGGAACCGGGGAGCTGTTTTTT

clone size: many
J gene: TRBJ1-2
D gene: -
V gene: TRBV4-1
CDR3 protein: CASSQDYGGGGYTF
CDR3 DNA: TGCGCCAGCAGCCAAGACTATGGGGGAGGGGGCTACACCTTC

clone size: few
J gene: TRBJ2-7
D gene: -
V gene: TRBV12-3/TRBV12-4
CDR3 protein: CASSLRQGNEQYF
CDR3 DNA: TGTGCCAGCAGTTTGAGGCAGGGAAACGAGCAGTACTTC

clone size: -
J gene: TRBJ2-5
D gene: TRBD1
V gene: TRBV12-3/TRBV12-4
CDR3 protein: CASSPGQGSGETQYF
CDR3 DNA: TGTGCCAGCAGCCCGGGACAGGGGAGTGGAGAGACCCAGTACTTC

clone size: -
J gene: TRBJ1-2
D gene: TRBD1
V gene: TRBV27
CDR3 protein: CASTNNRGSTYGYTF
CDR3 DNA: TGTGCCAGCACCAACAACAGGGGTAGCACCTATGGCTACACCTTC

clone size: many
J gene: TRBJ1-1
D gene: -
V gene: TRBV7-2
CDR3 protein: CASSIRGPAFF
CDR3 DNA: TGTGCCAGCAGCATCAGGGGACCCGCTTTCTTT

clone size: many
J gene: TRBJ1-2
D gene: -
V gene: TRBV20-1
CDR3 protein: CSARDQPARGYTF
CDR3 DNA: TGCAGTGCTAGAGATCAACCCGCCCGTGGCTACACCTTC

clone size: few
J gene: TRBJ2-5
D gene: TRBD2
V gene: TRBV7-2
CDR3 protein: CASSLVPQLAGGATQYF
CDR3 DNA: TGTGCCAGCAGCTTAGTCCCCCAACTAGCGGGGGGCGCGACCCAGTACTTC

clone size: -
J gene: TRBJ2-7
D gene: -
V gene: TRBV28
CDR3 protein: CASSPRGSEAYEQYF
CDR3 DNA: TGTGCCAGCAGTCCTAGAGGTAGCGAGGCCTACGAGCAGTACTTC

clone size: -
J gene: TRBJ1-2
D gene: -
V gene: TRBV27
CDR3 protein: CASSLSGWDGYTF
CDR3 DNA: TGTGCCAGCAGTTTATCTGGGTGGGATGGCTACACCTTC

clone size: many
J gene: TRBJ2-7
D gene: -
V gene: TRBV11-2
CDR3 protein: CASSLGAGENYEQYF
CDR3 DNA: TGTGCCAGCAGCTTAGGGGCCGGGGAGAACTACGAGCAGTACTTC

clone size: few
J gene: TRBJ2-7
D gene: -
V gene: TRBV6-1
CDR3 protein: CASKGVSYEQYF
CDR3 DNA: TGTGCCAGCAAGGGTGTCTCCTACGAGCAGTACTTC

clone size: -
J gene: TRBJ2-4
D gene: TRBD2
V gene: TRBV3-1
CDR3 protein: CASSQGGLATSF
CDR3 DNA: TGTGCCAGCAGCCAAGGGGGACTAGCGACGTCCTTC

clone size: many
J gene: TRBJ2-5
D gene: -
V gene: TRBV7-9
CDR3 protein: CASSLARGTAQETQYF
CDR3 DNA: TGTGCCAGCAGCTTAGCGCGTGGGACGGCCCAAGAGACCCAGTACTTC

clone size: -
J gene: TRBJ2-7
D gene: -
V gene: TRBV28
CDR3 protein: CASSLSRGPYEQYF
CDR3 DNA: TGTGCCAGCAGTTTATCCAGGGGCCCCTACGAGCAGTACTTC

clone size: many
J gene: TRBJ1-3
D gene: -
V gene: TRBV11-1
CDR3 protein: CASSLAIAISRGNTIYF
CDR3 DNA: TGTGCCAGCAGCTTAGCGATCGCAATTTCCCGTGGAAACACCATATATTTT

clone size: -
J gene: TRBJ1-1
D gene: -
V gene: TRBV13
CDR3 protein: CASSLVWDENTEAFF
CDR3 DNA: TGTGCCAGCAGCTTAGTCTGGGACGAGAACACTGAAGCTTTCTTT

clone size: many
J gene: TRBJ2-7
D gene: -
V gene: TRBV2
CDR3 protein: CASSEADYEQYF
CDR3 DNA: TGTGCCAGCAGTGAAGCTGACTACGAGCAGTACTTC